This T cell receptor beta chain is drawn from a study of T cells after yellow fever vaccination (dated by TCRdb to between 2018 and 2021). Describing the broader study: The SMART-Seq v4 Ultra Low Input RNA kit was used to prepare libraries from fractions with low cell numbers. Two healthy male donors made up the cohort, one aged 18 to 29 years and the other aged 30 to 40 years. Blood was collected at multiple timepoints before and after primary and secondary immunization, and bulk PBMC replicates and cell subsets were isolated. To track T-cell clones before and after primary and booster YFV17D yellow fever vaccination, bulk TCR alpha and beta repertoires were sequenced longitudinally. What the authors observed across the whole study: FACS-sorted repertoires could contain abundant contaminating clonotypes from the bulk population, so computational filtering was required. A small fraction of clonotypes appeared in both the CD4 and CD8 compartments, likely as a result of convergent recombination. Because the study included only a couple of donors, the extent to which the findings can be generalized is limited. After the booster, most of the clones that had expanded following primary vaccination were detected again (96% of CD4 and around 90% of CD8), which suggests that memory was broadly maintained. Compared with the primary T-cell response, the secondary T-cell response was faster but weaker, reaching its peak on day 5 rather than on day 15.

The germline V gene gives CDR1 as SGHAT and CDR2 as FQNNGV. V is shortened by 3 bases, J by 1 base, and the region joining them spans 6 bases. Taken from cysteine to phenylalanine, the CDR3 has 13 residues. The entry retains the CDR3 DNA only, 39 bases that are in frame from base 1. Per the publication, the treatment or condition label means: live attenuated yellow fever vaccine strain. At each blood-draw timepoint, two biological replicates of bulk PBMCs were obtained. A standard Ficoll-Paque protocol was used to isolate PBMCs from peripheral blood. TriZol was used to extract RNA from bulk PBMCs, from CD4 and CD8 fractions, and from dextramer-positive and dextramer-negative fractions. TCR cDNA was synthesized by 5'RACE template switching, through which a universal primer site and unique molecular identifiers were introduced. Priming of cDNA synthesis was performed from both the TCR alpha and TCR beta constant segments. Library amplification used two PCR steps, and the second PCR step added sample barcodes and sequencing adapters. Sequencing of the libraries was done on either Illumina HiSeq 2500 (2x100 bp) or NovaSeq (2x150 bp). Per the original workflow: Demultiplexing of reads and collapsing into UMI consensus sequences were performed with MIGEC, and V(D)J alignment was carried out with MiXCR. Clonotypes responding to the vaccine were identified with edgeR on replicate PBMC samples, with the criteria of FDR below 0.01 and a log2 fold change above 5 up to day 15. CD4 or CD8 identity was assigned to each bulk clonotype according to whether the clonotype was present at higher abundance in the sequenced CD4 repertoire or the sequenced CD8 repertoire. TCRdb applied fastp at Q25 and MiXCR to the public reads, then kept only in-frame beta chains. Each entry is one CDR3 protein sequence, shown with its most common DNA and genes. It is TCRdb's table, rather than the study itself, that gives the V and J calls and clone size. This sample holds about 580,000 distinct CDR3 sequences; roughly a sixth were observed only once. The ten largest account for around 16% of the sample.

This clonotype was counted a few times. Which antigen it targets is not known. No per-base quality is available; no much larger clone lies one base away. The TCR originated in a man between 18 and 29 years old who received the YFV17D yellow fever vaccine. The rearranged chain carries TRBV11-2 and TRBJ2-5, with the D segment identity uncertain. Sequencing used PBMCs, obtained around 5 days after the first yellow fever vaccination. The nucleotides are TGTGCCAGCAGCTTCGTGTTCCAAGAGACCCAGTACTTC. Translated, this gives CASSFVFQETQYF.